This T cell receptor beta chain derives from a study of response to subunit inactivated influenza vaccine. Study-wide results and limits: A suggestion made by the authors is that each seasonal influenza vaccination recruits few new T cells.

As regards this clonotype: Its cognate antigen is unknown.

The CDR3 sequence is 11 residues long. The V gene lost 5 bases and the J gene lost 4 bases, with 6 bases spanning the gap. The germline CDR1 and CDR2 sequences are SGHTA and FQGNSA. In TCRdb, the RT-PCR reads were re-called with MiXCR into one record per CDR3 protein. The data hold about 160,000 distinct CDR3 sequences, with approximately 11% observed a single time. The chain joins TRBV7-2 to TRBJ2-7; D ambiguous. The source of this sequence is a man aged 45 to 65 who received an inactivated influenza vaccine. Source: non-naive T cells sorted from PBMCs, taken 40 to 50 days after vaccination. The CDR3 coding sequence is TGTGCCAGCAGCGTCAGGTACGAGCAGTACTTC. Its translation is CASSVRYEQYF.